This record concerns one T cell receptor (beta chain) sequence. This record comes from a study of CD8 T cells in Susac syndrome. Turning to the study itself: Clinically active disease was present in roughly 6 of the sequenced Susac syndrome patients. Eight of these patients were in remission.

An input of about 0.5 to 1 ug of RNA was subjected to reverse transcription using random hexamers. TCRdb independently ran MiXCR on the immunoSEQ multiplex PCR reads; one entry per CDR3 protein. The data hold some 99,000 distinct CDR3 sequences, with over 90% observed a single time. From germline, CDR1 is SGHAT and CDR2 FQNNGV. This CDR3 has 15 residues. V was cut by 4 bases and J by 6 bases, with 15 bases left in between. CD8+ and CD4+ T cells taken from blood had their TCR beta sequenced. The diagnostic criteria for definite or probable disease, as recently defined, were met by the patients with Susac syndrome.

The clonotype comes from a human donor with Susac syndrome. This chain connects TRBV11-2 to TRBJ1-4, with D unclear. The material sequenced was CD4+ T cells from PBMCs. CDR3 residues: CASSSVRTGHEKLFF. The CDR3 DNA follows: TGTGCCAGCAGCTCCGTCCGGACCGGGCATGAAAAACTGTTTTTT.